One TCR beta chain is described in this entry. What this receptor recognizes is not known. No base quality information exists; no much larger clone differs at one position. The CDR3 runs 16 amino acids, cysteine and phenylalanine included. Of all the DNA, just the CDR3 is kept, 48 bases in frame from base 1. This sample was taken from a study of technical replicates of blood from a few donors (dated 2017 in TCRdb). The receptor library was made with the immunoSEQ multiplex PCR assay. In TCRdb, the immuneACCESS table is reduced to in-frame sequences with V and J assigned. These tables do not hold every clone; where another copy was compared, an unresolved V gene accounts for under half, and the others remain unexplained. Counted in this sample were around 58,000 clones; roughly 86% of them appeared once. The ten largest clones represent 5% to 6.5% of the sample.

The specimen sequenced was PBMCs. Recombination linked TRBV7-5 to TRBJ1-5; the table's D gene call, TRBD1, was not cross checked with the DNA. TRBV7-5 is noted as a pseudogene. The source of this sequence is a human donor in good health. Some clones in this sample may be carry-over from other donors' samples. The nucleotide sequence reads as follows: TGTGTCAGAAGCTTAGGGGCCGCCGCCCGCAATCAGCCCCAGCATTTT. This sequence encodes CVRSLGAAARNQPQHF.